This entry lists 24 T cell receptor beta chains sequenced from one sample in a study of T-cell reconstitution after alpha-beta-depleted transplantation in children. Preparation of the TCRbeta library involved a method that used unique molecular identifiers. TCRdb processed the PCR reads anew with MiXCR; each CDR3 protein has one entry. The data show some 490,000 distinct CDR3 sequences, around 13% seen once. The sequencing used PBMCs from the stem cell graft donor, collected from the stem cell graft. Receptors were obtained from a human donor who donated a stem cell graft to a child with combined immunodeficiency.

This chain connects TRBV11-1 to TRBJ1-1; tentative D call: TRBD1 (5 bases). The CDR3 contains 15 residues. V was shortened by 7 bases and J by 5 bases, with 20 bases between the two germline ends. Germline CDR1 is SGHAT and CDR2 is FQDESV (reference sequence). The CDR3 sequence is CASTPGQGLGTEAFF. The CDR3 DNA sequence: TGTGCCAGCACGCCAGGCCAGGGATTGGGGACTGAAGCTTTCTTT.

This clonotype was seen repeatedly, ten times or more. This chain uses TRBV27 with TRBJ2-2; 8 bases are shared with TRBD2. Trimming removed 6 bases from V and 0 bases from J; junction bases left unmatched: 3. The CDR3 consists of 15 residues. Germline-derived CDR1 and CDR2 are MNHEY and SMNVEV (reference sequence). The CDR3 region is CASRRSGANTGELFF. The CDR3 DNA sequence: TGTGCCAGCAGACGTAGCGGGGCGAACACCGGGGAGCTGTTTTTT.

The chain has TRBV11-2 and TRBJ1-2; D gene unclear. V lost 5 bases, J lost 7 bases, and 17 bases lay in between. The CDR3 runs to 14 residues. Germline CDR1 SGHAT, CDR2 FQNNGV. CDR3 sequence reads: CASSPGTVPSGYTF. As DNA, the CDR3 is TGTGCCAGCAGCCCCGGAACAGTCCCCTCTGGCTACACCTTC.

The chain has TRBV6-2 or TRBV6-3 and TRBJ2-4; D uncertain. The CDR3 has 18 amino acids. V was shortened by 7 bases and J by 0 bases, with 22 bases between the two germline ends. Germline V lookup: CDR1 MNHEY, CDR2 SVGEGT. Written as DNA, the CDR3 is TGTGCCAGCACCCCCAACTGGTGGCAGGAACTAGCCAAAAACATTCAGTACTTC. Protein product: CASTPNWWQELAKNIQYF.

The table lists this clonotype with a few counts. This chain uses TRBV25-1 with TRBJ2-2, with D hard to call. CDR1 and CDR2 from the germline V gene are MGHDK and SYGVNS. This CDR3 has 10 amino acids. Trimming shortened V by 8 bases and J by 6 bases, and 4 bases separated the two germline ends. CDR3: CASFSGELFF. The CDR3 DNA reads TGTGCCAGCTTCTCCGGGGAGCTGTTTTTT.

V usage is TRBV29-1 and J usage is TRBJ2-5; TRBD1 or TRBD2 may be the D gene (6 bases each). Looked up from germline, CDR1 is SQVTM and CDR2 is ANQGSEA. This CDR3 is 13 amino acids long. V gave up 6 bases and J gave up 5 bases, with 16 bases separating them. The CDR3 nucleotides read TGCAGCGTGGGTGGAGGGGGTAAGGAGACCCAGTACTTC. Translation: CSVGGGGKETQYF.

This clonotype was picked up a small number of times. The V and J genes are TRBV28 and TRBJ1-1; unclear D gene. The ends were cut back, 4 bases at V and 0 bases at J, with 15 bases in the middle. The CDR3 is 16 residues long. Germline V CDR1 and CDR2: MDHEN, SYDVKM. CDR3: CASSSHRTVMNTEAFF. As DNA, the CDR3 is TGTGCCAGCAGTTCCCACCGGACGGTCATGAACACTGAAGCTTTCTTT.

This clonotype was counted at least ten times. This sequence joins TRBV29-1 and TRBJ2-2; no clear D. Trimming stripped 5 bases from V and 1 base from J, with 2 bases between. The CDR3 consists of 11 residues. CDR1 is SQVTM, CDR2 ANQGSEA, per germline. CDR3 DNA: TGCAGCGTTAAGAACACCGGGGAGCTGTTTTTT. This gives the protein CSVKNTGELFF.

This chain connects TRBV20-1 to TRBJ1-2, with unresolved D. The CDR3 spans 12 residues. Germline V gene data show CDR1 as DFQATT and CDR2 as SNEGSKA (reference sequence). V lost 7 bases to trimming and J lost 3 bases, with 12 bases between them. The CDR3 DNA sequence: TGCAGTGGGGAGAGGGAGGACTATGGCTACACCTTC. It specifies CSGEREDYGYTF.

This clonotype was counted between two and nine times. With a much larger clone just one base away, this may be a read error. The chain uses TRBV20-1 and TRBJ2-2, with 9 bases fitting TRBD1. Germline CDR1 reads DFQATT; CDR2 reads SNEGSKA (reference sequence). The CDR3 is made up of 16 amino acids. The CDR3 DNA is TGCTGTGCTAGAGACCGGGACAGGGCAGACACCGGGGAGCTGTTTTTT. This codes for CCARDRDRADTGELFF.

The V and J genes are TRBV12-3 or TRBV12-4 and TRBJ1-2; D not resolved. Trimming stripped 2 bases from V and 8 bases from J, with 15 bases between. The CDR3 contains 14 residues. For the CDR3, the DNA is TGTGCCAGCAGTTTAAATTCGCAGAGGCTGGGCTACACCTTC. Protein product: CASSLNSQRLGYTF.

The chain is built from TRBV5-4 and TRBJ1-4; tentative D call: TRBD1 (6 bases). Germline CDR1 and CDR2: SGHNT and YYREEE (reference sequence). Trimming pared 2 bases from V and 4 bases from J, leaving 12 bases between. The CDR3 totals 15 residues. The CDR3 here is CASSFVQGRNEKLFF. In DNA, the CDR3 is TGTGCCAGCAGCTTCGTCCAGGGGCGTAATGAAAAACTGTTTTTT.

Many counts were recorded for this clonotype. The genes are TRBV5-5 and TRBJ2-7; a possible D gene is TRBD1 (6 bases). The CDR3 contains 16 residues. Germline CDR1 reads SGHKS; CDR2 reads YYEKEE (reference sequence). Trimming left V 0 bases short and J 2 bases short, with 15 bases between. The CDR3 spells CASSLVWDTPTYEQYF. DNA of the CDR3: TGTGCCAGCAGCTTGGTATGGGACACGCCGACCTACGAGCAGTACTTC.

This sequence joins TRBV4-1 and TRBJ2-5; TRBD2 might be the D (6 bases). The V end lost 1 base, the J end lost 4 bases, and 13 bases lay between the germline ends. CDR3 length equals 15 residues. Germline-derived CDR1 and CDR2 are MGHRA and YSYEKL. DNA for the CDR3: TGCGCCAGCAGCCAAGCTCCGGGAGCATCAGAGACCCAGTACTTC. The encoded protein is CASSQAPGASETQYF.

In its sample, this clonotype was seen many times. The V gene is TRBV12-3 or TRBV12-4, the J gene TRBJ1-2, with D tentatively TRBD1 (5 bases). Trimming left V 7 bases short and J 5 bases short, with 14 bases between. This CDR3 has 13 amino acids. This CDR3 reads CASNLGAEYGYTF. The CDR3 DNA is TGTGCCAGCAACTTAGGGGCTGAGTATGGCTACACCTTC.

The V and J genes are TRBV11-3 and TRBJ2-1, with 7 bases identical to TRBD2. This CDR3 is built from 15 residues. Germline assignment: CDR1 SGHNT and CDR2 YENEEA. The ends lost 2 bases at V and 5 bases at J; junction bases unmatched: 6. The CDR3 bases are TGTGCCAGCAGCTTATGGCTAGCGGAAGACAATGAGCAGTTCTTC. This translates into CASSLWLAEDNEQFF.

In its sample, this clonotype was seen many times. The chain is built from TRBV7-8 and TRBJ2-2; tentatively, D is TRBD2 (6 bases). CDR1 and CDR2 (germline): SGHVS, FQNEAQ. This CDR3 is built from 14 residues. With 4 bases removed from V and 5 bases from J, the gap between germline ends came to 11 bases. CDR3 protein: CASSSSGGTGELFF. DNA for the CDR3: TGTGCCAGCAGCTCCTCCGGAGGGACCGGGGAGCTGTTTTTT.

This clonotype was observed a handful of times. This chain uses TRBV20-1 with TRBJ2-1; D is perhaps TRBD1 (5 bases). Trimming shortened V by 4 bases and J by 8 bases, and 15 bases separated the two germline ends. Germline V gene lookup returns CDR1 DFQATT and CDR2 SNEGSKA (reference sequence). The CDR3 extends over 13 amino acids. DNA of the CDR3: TGCAGTGCTAATTCAATCCAGGGCCATGAGCAGTTCTTC. This sequence encodes CSANSIQGHEQFF.

This chain connects TRBV24-1 to TRBJ2-1; the match to TRBD2 covers 14 bases. Per germline, CDR1 KGHDR and CDR2 SFDVKD. The CDR3 loop spans 17 amino acids. J gave up 7 bases and V 5 bases, and 9 bases lay outside the gene matches. The CDR3: CATSVAGTSGSRNEQFF. The CDR3, as DNA: TGTGCCACCAGTGTCGCCGGGACTAGCGGGAGTCGAAATGAGCAGTTCTTC.

This clonotype was detected a few times. The chain couples TRBV9 to TRBJ1-4; D possibly corresponds to TRBD1 (5 bases). The CDR3 runs 15 residues. V shed 4 bases and J shed 8 bases, with 18 bases lying between them. Germline CDR1 reads SGDLS; CDR2 reads YYNGEE. The CDR3 nucleotides are TGTGCCAGCAGCTACCTCGCCGGGGAGGGGGAAAAACTGTTTTTT. Protein sequence: CASSYLAGEGEKLFF.

This clonotype was counted at least ten times. The chain recombines TRBV10-3 with TRBJ1-1; unclear D gene. Germline V lookup: CDR1 ENHRY, CDR2 SYGVKD. This CDR3 comprises 11 residues. V lost 5 bases to trimming and J lost 2 bases, with 3 bases between them. The CDR3 coding sequence is TGTGCCATCAGTCAAAACACTGAAGCTTTCTTT. It specifies CAISQNTEAFF.

This clonotype was detected only a few times. The chain employs TRBV12-3 or TRBV12-4 and TRBJ1-5; TRBD1 matches 9 bases. This CDR3 has 18 residues. Losses at the gene ends were 6 bases for V and 9 bases for J; bases not matched to a gene: 21. CDR3 nucleotides: TGTGCCAGCAGGTCCCGGGACAGGGAAAGAGACCCCGGGGGGCCCCAGCATTTT. Amino acids: CASRSRDRERDPGGPQHF.

Ten or more counts support this clonotype. This sequence joins TRBV28 and TRBJ1-5; possibly TRBD1 for D (6 bases). Germline assignment: CDR1 MDHEN and CDR2 SYDVKM. This CDR3 comprises 16 residues. Trimming left V 7 bases short and J 0 bases short, with 16 bases between. The CDR3 coding sequence is TGTGCCAGCACCTCCCCCGGGGGCGATAGCAATCAGCCCCAGCATTTT. Translation gives CASTSPGGDSNQPQHF.

In this sample, this clonotype turned up a few times. The V gene is TRBV25-1, the J gene TRBJ1-4; weak D call: TRBD1 (5 bases). Germline V gene lookup returns CDR1 MGHDK and CDR2 SYGVNS. V was shortened by 3 bases and J by 6 bases, with 20 bases between the two germline ends. The CDR3 has 17 residues. The CDR3 DNA reads as TGTGCCAGCAGTGATGGGGCAGCCAGGACTTTTTATGAAAAACTGTTTTTT. Translated, it gives CASSDGAARTFYEKLFF.